This record looks at one T cell receptor (beta chain) sequence and its context. The table came from immunoSEQ multiplex PCR; TCRdb's copy has only in-frame clones and leaves some out. In the table there are approximately 20,000 clones, around 88% of which are singletons. The sample belongs to a study of early stage breast cancer tumors. Germline CDR1 reads SGHDT; CDR2 reads YYEEEE. V was shortened by 4 bases and J by 1 base, with 3 bases between the two germline ends. This CDR3 contains 13 residues. The rearrangement links TRBV5-6 to TRBJ2-6, with D hard to call. Sequences were obtained from blood. The source of this sequence is a person aged 70 to 80 with breast cancer. CDR3 DNA sequence: TGTGCCAGCAGCGTATCTGGGGCCAACGTCCTGACTTTC. It translates to CASSVSGANVLTF.